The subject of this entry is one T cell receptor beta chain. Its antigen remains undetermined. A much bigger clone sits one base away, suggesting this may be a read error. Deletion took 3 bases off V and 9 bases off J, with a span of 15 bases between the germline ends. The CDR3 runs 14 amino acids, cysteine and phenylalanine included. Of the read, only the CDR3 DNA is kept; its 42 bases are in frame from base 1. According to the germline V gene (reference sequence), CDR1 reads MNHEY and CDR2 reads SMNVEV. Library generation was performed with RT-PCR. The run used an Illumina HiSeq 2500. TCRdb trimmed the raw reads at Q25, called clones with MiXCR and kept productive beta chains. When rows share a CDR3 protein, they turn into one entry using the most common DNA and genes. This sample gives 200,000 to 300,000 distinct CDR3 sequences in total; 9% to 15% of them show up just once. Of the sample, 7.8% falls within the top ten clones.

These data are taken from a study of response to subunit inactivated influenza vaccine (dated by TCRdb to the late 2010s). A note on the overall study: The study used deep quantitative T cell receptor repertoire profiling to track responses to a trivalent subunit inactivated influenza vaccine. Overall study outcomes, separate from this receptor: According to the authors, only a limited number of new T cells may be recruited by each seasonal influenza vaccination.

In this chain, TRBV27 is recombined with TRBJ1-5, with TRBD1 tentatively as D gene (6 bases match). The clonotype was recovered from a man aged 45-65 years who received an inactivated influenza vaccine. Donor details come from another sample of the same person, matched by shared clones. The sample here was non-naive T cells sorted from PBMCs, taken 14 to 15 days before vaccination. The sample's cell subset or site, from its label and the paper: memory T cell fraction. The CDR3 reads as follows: CASSLNRVHRPQHF. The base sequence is TGTGCCAGCAGTTTGAACAGGGTTCATCGGCCCCAGCATTTT.